These T cell receptor beta chains were read from a single sample in a study of healthy donors' naive CD4 and CD8 T cells. TCRdb called the reads again in MiXCR, with one record for every CDR3 protein. The sample lists 200,000 or so distinct CDR3 sequences, over 60% occurring once. Sequenced input: naive CD4+ and CD8+ T cells sorted from blood, pooled from several donors. These receptors were taken from a pool of human donors in good health; the sample pools cells from several healthy donors. Each CDR3 is given with its conserved first and last residue. Each record gives: V gene, J gene, D gene, CDR3 protein, CDR3 DNA. D genes are given only for firm matches.

TRBV29-1	TRBJ1-6	TRBD1	CSAGTGQSGSPLHF	TGCAGCGCTGGGACAGGACAATCTGGTTCACCCCTCCACTTT
TRBV29-1	TRBJ2-1	TRBD2	CSVDRAGGPYNEQFF	TGCAGCGTGGATAGGGCGGGAGGCCCCTACAATGAGCAGTTCTTC
TRBV12-5	TRBJ2-1	TRBD1	CASARGQHSYNEQFF	TGTGCTAGTGCCCGGGGACAGCACTCCTACAATGAGCAATTCTTC
TRBV29-1	TRBJ2-3	TRBD2	CSVEGTSGASTDTQYF	TGCAGCGTTGAAGGTACTAGCGGTGCTAGCACAGATACGCAGTATTTT
TRBV6-2/TRBV6-3	TRBJ2-1	-	CASSSMGFGEQFF	TGTGCCAGCAGTTCCATGGGGTTCGGTGAGCAGTTCTTC
TRBV27	TRBJ2-5	-	CARRETQYF	TGTGCCAGAAGAGAGACCCAGTACTTC
TRBV5-1	TRBJ2-6	-	CASRGSPITGANVLTF	TGCGCCAGCCGAGGGAGCCCCATAACTGGGGCCAACGTCCTGACTTTC
TRBV10-3	TRBJ2-7	-	CAISESGHEQYF	TGTGCCATCAGTGAAAGTGGGCACGAGCAGTACTTC
TRBV19	TRBJ1-5	TRBD1	CASRVGTGGYQPQHF	TGTGCCAGTAGGGTCGGGACAGGGGGCTATCAGCCCCAGCATTTT
TRBV28	TRBJ2-7	-	CASSDTLGQPGTGKTHEQYF	TGTGCCAGCAGTGACACCCTTGGACAACCCGGGACGGGAAAGACCCACGAGCAGTACTTC
TRBV19	TRBJ2-5	TRBD2	CASSQTGTSRETQYF	TGTGCCAGTAGTCAGACCGGGACTAGCAGGGAGACCCAGTACTTC
TRBV28	TRBJ2-1	-	CASSLIVLGSYNEQFF	TGTGCCAGCAGTTTAATTGTCTTAGGCTCCTACAATGAGCAGTTCTTC
TRBV6-6	TRBJ1-1	-	CASSLPGRTNTEAFF	TGTGCCAGCAGTTTGCCGGGACGGACGAACACTGAAGCTTTCTTT